Included here is one TCR beta chain sequence, with context. What it binds is unknown. The data belong to a study of OX40 agonist ivuxolimab in advanced cancers. Study-wide context: Prior checkpoint blockade (anti-PD-1, anti-PD-L1 or anti-CTLA-4) was permitted; approximately 40% had it.

Repertoires were generated with immunoSEQ multiplex PCR, while TCRdb's copy carries only in-frame clones and drops some. This table has just under 75,000 clones, 90% to 95% appearing once. General study points: In the expanded peripheral T cells, antigen specificity was never determined.

Patients were ineligible given autoimmune disease history or systemic immunosuppression. Per germline, CDR1 SGHAT and CDR2 FQNNGV. CDR3 size: 15 residues. V shed 4 bases, J shed 5 bases, and the junction held 10 bases outside the gene matches. The chain uses TRBV11-2 and TRBJ2-5; TRBD1 matches 7 bases. Specimen: CD4+ or CD8+ T cells sorted from blood, collected in a trial of the OX40 agonist ivuxolimab. This TCR was recovered from an adult with an advanced solid tumor such as melanoma, head and neck, liver or kidney cancer. CDR3 sequence (DNA): TGTGCCAGCAGCTATTTGAAGGGGGCCGGGGAGACCCAGTACTTC. It is translated as CASSYLKGAGETQYF. Based on the CDR3 plus reference TRBV11-2 and TRBJ2-5, the full variable domain is EAGVAQSPRYKIIEKRQSVAFWCNPISGHATLYWYQQILGQGPKLLIQFQNNGVVDDSQLPKDRFSAERLKGVDSTLKIQPAKLEDSAVYLCASSYLKGAGETQYFGPGTRLLVL.